The TCR beta chain under discussion was sequenced for a study of T cell responses to AZD1222 COVID-19 vaccine (dated by TCRdb to about 2021). For the wider study: AZD1222 recipients whose second dose came at about 4 weeks and those whose second dose came at about 12 weeks were combined into one group, since spike-specific TCR depth and breadth did not differ between the two schedules. A total of over 230 trial participants underwent TCR sequencing, of whom around 200 received two doses of AZD1222 and about 25 received two doses of the MenACWY control vaccine. Enrollment into the trials was organized by age into subgroups of 18-55, 56-69 and 70-plus years, and those subgroups contained about 160, 30 and 59 TCR-sequenced participants, respectively. What the study reported, not specific to this receptor: Conclusions about previously exposed vaccinees are limited because only 5 or 6 AZD1222 recipients were SARS-CoV-2 seropositive at baseline. No day 14 peak-response samples were available, so repertoires were characterized only after the peak T cell response. After two AZD1222 doses, both the breadth and the depth of spike-specific TCRs were significantly higher than at day 0 and than in MenACWY recipients. The 56-69-year group was small, and its depth increase did not reach significance, likely because of low power. Participants were mostly white British, with more females than males. The authors suggested clonal diversity may have been underestimated. The vaccine-associated CD4 TCRs covered the entire spike protein, and the dominant responses fell in regions 160-218 and 743-854. Epitopes outside the regions mutated in the B.1.351 and B.1.1.7 variants were reportedly recognized by nearly half of the unique spike-specific TCRs.

Ends trimmed: V by 4 bases, J by 7 bases; bases unmatched to a gene: 10. The germline V gene (reference sequence) provides CDR1 LGHDT and CDR2 YNNKEL. The CDR3 sequence holds 16 residues, the cysteine and phenylalanine included. Just the 48-base CDR3 DNA is kept, in frame starting at base 1. Interpreted using the paper, the time point label stands for: baseline before first vaccination. Vaccinee samples came from UK trials COV001 and COV002, including a single-blind randomized controlled phase 2/3 trial of AZD1222 (ChAdOx1 nCoV-19) in healthy adults. Trial participant PBMC samples were collected at day 0 and day 28 after the second dose for TCRbeta chain sequencing. Concerning this clone itself: Its antigen has not been determined. No qualities accompany the bases; no much larger clone lies one base away.

The CDR3 regions of human TCRbeta chains were analyzed by immunosequencing. In the original analysis: TCRs in the repertoires were compared against a reference library of SARS-CoV-2-specific TCRs that had been generated with the MIRA antigen-specificity platform. Breadth was defined as the fraction of unique TCRs that were SARS-CoV-2-associated. Depth was defined as the fraction of total T cells that were SARS-CoV-2-associated. Using the MIRA data, each spike-specific TCR was mapped to the spike region that the TCR reacts to and placed in a CD4 or CD8 class. Log10-transformed breadth and depth values were compared by one-way ANOVA with Sidak's multiple comparisons tests. TCRdb took this table from immuneACCESS and kept in-frame rearrangements with V and J called. Such tables lack part of the clones; where checked against another copy, unresolved V genes explain under half of the gap, and the rest is unexplained. That table supplies the V and J calls and clone size; D and trimming were determined from the DNA. The sample records approximately 160,000 clones, more than 85% of which are singletons. The top ten clones comprise about 0.9% of the sample.

The TCR comes from an adult in good health. The chain is made from TRBV3-1 (or the pseudogene TRBV3-2) and TRBJ1-4, and 9 junction bases match TRBD1. This sample comprised peripheral blood, obtained on day 0 of AZD1222 vaccination. The encoded CDR3 is CASSPQKTGGSEKLFF. The DNA sequence reads TGTGCCAGCAGCCCACAAAAGACAGGGGGTTCTGAAAAACTGTTTTTT.